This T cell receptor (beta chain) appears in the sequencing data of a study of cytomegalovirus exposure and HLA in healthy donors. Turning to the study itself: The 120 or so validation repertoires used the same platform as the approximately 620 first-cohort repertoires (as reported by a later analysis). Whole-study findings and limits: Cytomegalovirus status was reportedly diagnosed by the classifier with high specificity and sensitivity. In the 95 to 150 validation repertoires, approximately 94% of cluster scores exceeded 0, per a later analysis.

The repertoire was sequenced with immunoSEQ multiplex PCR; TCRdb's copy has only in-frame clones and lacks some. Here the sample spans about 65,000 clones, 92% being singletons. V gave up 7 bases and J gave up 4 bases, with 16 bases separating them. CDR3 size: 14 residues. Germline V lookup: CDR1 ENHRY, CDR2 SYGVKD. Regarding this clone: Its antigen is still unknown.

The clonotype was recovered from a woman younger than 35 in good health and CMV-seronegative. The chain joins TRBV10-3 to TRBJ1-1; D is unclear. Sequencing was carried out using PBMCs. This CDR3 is CAITQTGSGTEAFF. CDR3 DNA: TGTGCCATCACCCAGACGGGTTCCGGCACTGAAGCTTTCTTT.